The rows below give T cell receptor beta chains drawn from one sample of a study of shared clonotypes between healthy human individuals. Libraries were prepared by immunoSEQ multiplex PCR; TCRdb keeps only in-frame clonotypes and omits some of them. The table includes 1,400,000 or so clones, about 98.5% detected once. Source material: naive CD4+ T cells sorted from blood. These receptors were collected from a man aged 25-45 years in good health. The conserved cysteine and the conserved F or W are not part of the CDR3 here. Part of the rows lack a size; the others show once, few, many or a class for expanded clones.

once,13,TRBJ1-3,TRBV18,ASSPQGAPGNTIY
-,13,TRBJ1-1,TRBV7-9,ASSRNPGANTEAF
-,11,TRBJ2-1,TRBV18,ASSFPADDEQF
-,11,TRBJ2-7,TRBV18,ASSQAGAGEQY
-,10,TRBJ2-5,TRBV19,ASSAGGETQY
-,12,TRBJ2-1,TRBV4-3,ASSQELGGNEQF
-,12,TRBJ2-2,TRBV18,ASSPRGDTGELF
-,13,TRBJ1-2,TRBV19,ASSMRWAGDYGYT
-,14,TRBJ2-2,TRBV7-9,ASSGKGLRGTGELF
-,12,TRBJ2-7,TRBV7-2,ASSSVPSQYEQY
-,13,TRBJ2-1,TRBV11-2,ASSLLFGSYNEQF
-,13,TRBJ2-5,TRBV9,ASSVLAHGGETQY
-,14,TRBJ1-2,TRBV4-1,ASSTPQGGSNYGYT
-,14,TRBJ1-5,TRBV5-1,ASSFAGPYSNQPQH
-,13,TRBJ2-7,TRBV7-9,ASSFRAGGLYEQY
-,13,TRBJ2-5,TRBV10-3,AISVLAGEVETQY
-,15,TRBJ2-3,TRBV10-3,AISDPLEGASEDTQY